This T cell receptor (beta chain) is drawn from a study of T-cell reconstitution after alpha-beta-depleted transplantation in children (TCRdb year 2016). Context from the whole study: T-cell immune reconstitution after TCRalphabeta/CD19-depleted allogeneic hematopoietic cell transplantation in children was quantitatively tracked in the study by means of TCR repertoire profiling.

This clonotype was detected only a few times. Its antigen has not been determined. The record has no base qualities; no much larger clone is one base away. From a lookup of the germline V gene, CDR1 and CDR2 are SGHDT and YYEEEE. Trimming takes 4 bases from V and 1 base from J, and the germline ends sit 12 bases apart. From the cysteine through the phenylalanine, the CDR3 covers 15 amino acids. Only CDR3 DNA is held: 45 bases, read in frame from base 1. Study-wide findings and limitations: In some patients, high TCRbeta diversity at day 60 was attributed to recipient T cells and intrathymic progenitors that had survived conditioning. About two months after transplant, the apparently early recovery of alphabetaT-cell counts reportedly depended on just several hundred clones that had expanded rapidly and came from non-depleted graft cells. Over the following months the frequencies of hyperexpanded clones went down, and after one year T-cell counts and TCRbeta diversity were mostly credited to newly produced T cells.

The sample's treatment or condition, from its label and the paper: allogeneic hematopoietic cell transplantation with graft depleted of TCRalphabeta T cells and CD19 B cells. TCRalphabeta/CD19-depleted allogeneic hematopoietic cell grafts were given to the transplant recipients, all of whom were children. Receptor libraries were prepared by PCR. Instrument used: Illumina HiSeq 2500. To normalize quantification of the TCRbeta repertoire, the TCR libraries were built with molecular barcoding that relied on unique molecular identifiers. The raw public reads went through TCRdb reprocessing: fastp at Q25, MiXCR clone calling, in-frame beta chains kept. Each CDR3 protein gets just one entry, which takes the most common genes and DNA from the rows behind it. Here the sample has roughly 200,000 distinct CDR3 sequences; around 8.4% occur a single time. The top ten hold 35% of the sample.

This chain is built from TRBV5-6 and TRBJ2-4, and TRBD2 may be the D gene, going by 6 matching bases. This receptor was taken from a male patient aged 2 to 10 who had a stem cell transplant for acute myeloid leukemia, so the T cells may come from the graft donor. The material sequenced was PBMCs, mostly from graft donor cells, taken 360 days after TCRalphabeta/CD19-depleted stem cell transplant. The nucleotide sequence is TGTGCCAGCAGCCCGCCTGGGAGGGCCAAAAACATTCAGTACTTC. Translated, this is CASSPPGRAKNIQYF.